A single sample is the source of the 6 T cell receptor beta chains below, sequenced in a study of T-cell reconstitution after alpha-beta-depleted transplantation in children. Molecular barcoding with unique molecular identifiers was used for the TCRbeta library. TCRdb ran MiXCR on the PCR reads and lists one entry per CDR3 protein. The table lists about 540,000 distinct CDR3 sequences, 18% of them singletons. Sequenced material: PBMCs from the stem cell graft donor, taken from the stem cell graft. Source of these receptors: a human donor who donated a stem cell graft to a child with acute lymphoblastic leukemia.

This clonotype was seen once. The chain's CDR3 is CASNPNGVLEETQYF. In nucleotides, the CDR3 is TGTGCCAGCAACCCAAATGGAGTGCTCGAAGAGACCCAGTACTTC. The chain uses TRBV12-3 or TRBV12-4 and TRBJ2-5; D call uncertain. V lost 7 bases, J lost 3 bases, and 18 bases lay in between. The CDR3 covers 15 residues.

This clonotype has a handful of counts. The chain recombines TRBV20-1 with TRBJ2-1; D remains unclear. Germline V CDR1 and CDR2: DFQATT, SNEGSKA (reference sequence). The CDR3 runs 14 residues. V was clipped by 1 base and J by 3 bases, with 10 bases between them. CDR3 nucleotides: TGCAGTGCTAGAGCCTCAGTATACTACAATGAGCAGTTCTTC. Amino acids: CSARASVYYNEQFF.

The chain uses TRBV20-1 and TRBJ1-1; D possibly corresponds to TRBD1 (5 bases). Trimming pared 5 bases from V and 4 bases from J, leaving 20 bases between. In germline, CDR1 is DFQATT, CDR2 SNEGSKA (reference sequence). CDR3 length equals 15 residues. The CDR3 nucleotides read TGCAGTGCTCTCTTACAGGAGCGCGGAAGCACTGAAGCTTTCTTT. It yields the protein CSALLQERGSTEAFF.

The chain has TRBV5-1 and TRBJ2-3, with 10 bases fitting TRBD1. V was clipped by 4 bases and J by 3 bases; unmatched bases: 17. CDR3 length equals 19 residues. Germline lookup yields CDR1 SGHRS and CDR2 YFSETQ. CDR3 DNA sequence: TGCGCCAGCAGCCCTGTTTACCGGGACAGGGGAAGAAGGACAGATACGCAGTATTTT. As protein: CASSPVYRDRGRRTDTQYF.

This chain connects TRBV12-3 or TRBV12-4 to TRBJ1-2, with 9 bases identical to TRBD1. Unmatched junction bases numbered 6, after V lost 7 bases and J lost 6 bases. This CDR3 is built from 13 residues. In nucleotides, the CDR3 is TGTGCCAGCAATACAGGGGGCGCAGATGGCTACACCTTC. It yields the protein CASNTGGADGYTF.

The V gene is TRBV4-1, the J gene TRBJ1-6; weak D call: TRBD1 (5 bases). This CDR3 comprises 13 residues. The germline V gene encodes CDR1 MGHRA and CDR2 YSYEKL. Between the trimmed V and J ends, which lost 5 bases and 7 bases, there was a span of 9 bases. The CDR3 DNA follows: TGCGCCAGCAGCAGGGACCGCAATTCACCCCTCCACTTT. Residues: CASSRDRNSPLHF.